This T cell receptor beta chain originates from a study of Ad26.COV2.S vaccination and SARS-CoV-2 variants. Whole-study context: Trial arm assignment for the donor was COV1001 Ad26.COV2.S.

The table came from immunoSEQ multiplex PCR; TCRdb's copy has only in-frame clones and leaves some out. The profile covers around 400,000 clones, with 80% to 95% appearing a single time and less than 15% taken by the ten largest. This clone was recorded many times. Specified treatment: some 20 received Ad26.COV2.S at low or high dose, single or two shots; several received placebo; per-sample allocation not given. Day 63 following the first vaccine or placebo injection was when the samples were taken. This clonotype was sampled from a person aged 18-65 years who received the Ad26.COV2.S COVID-19 vaccine or a placebo. The input for sequencing was peripheral blood, taken in a trial of Ad26.COV2.S vaccine versus placebo.

CDR3 sequence reads: CASSDEDRDTEAFF. The CDR3 DNA is TGTGCCAGCAGCGACGAGGACAGGGACACTGAAGCTTTCTTT. The chain recombines TRBV9 with TRBJ1-1; 8 bases agree with TRBD1. Trimming cost V 3 bases and J 3 bases; bases outside gene matches: 4. The germline V gene has CDR1 SGDLS and CDR2 YYNGEE. The length of the CDR3 is 14 residues.